This entry describes one T cell receptor beta chain. These data originate in a study of T cells in narcolepsy. CDR3 size: 15 residues. The germline gives CDR1 SGHAT, CDR2 FQNNGV. V lost 4 bases and J 3 bases, leaving 14 bases between the germline ends. TCRdb keeps only in-frame clones here, not all; method: immunoSEQ multiplex PCR. The data show more than 20,000 clones, 85% seen once. The sample taken for sequencing was memory (CD45RA-) CD4+ T cells from blood. This clonotype was obtained from a human donor in good health. The gene calls are TRBV11-2 and TRBJ2-3, with a tentative D call TRBD1 (6 bases). CDR3 nucleotides: TGTGCCAGCAGCTCTACAGGGATGGGGACAGATACGCAGTATTTT. It encodes CASSSTGMGTDTQYF.